The 25 T cell receptor beta chains reported below all come from one sample, sequenced in a study of T-cell reconstitution after alpha-beta-depleted transplantation in children. Unique molecular identifiers were incorporated into the prepared TCRbeta library. MiXCR, applied by TCRdb to the PCR reads, yields one record per CDR3 protein. This table has more than 85,000 distinct CDR3 sequences, under 13% appearing once. Source: PBMCs from the stem cell graft donor, taken from the stem cell graft. Receptors were obtained from a human donor who donated a stem cell graft to a child with acute lymphoblastic leukemia.

This clonotype was counted many times. The chain has TRBV6-5 and TRBJ1-6, with unresolved D. With 2 bases removed from V and 7 bases from J, the gap between germline ends came to 24 bases. The CDR3 consists of 19 residues. Per the germline V gene, CDR1 is MNHEY and CDR2 is SVGAGI. The CDR3 DNA follows: TGTGCCAGCAGTTACGGGAAGGGAAGAGGAGTAACGGGCAATTCACCCCTCCACTTT. This translates into CASSYGKGRGVTGNSPLHF.

A few counts support this clonotype. This rearrangement joins TRBV5-1 to TRBJ2-7; no clear D. This CDR3 contains 12 residues. CDR1 and CDR2 (germline): SGHRS, YFSETQ. The germline V and J ends were trimmed by 4 bases and 6 bases, with 11 bases remaining between them. CDR3 DNA sequence: TGCGCCAGCAGCCCCGGAATTAGCGAGCAGTACTTC. Encoded protein: CASSPGISEQYF.

This clonotype was picked up many times. The chain links TRBV7-2 to TRBJ1-3; D gene uncertain. Germline V gene lookup returns CDR1 SGHTA and CDR2 FQGNSA. Trimming shortened V by 6 bases and J by 0 bases, and 9 bases separated the two germline ends. The CDR3 totals 14 residues. CDR3 sequence: CASRNLFSGNTIYF. Here the CDR3 DNA reads TGTGCCAGCAGAAACCTGTTCTCTGGAAACACCATATATTTT.

The sample holds many counts of this clonotype. The V gene is TRBV12-3 or TRBV12-4, the J gene TRBJ1-3, with 7 bases that match TRBD1. CDR3 length: 17 amino acids. V lost 3 bases and J lost 1; bases outside the gene matches: 9. As DNA, the CDR3 is TGTGCCAGCAGTTTTCTGAGAGGGGGCAATTCTGGAAACACCATATATTTT. Its translation: CASSFLRGGNSGNTIYF.

Ten or more counts support this clonotype. The chain has TRBV7-3 and TRBJ2-1, with 8 positions matching TRBD2. CDR3 size: 16 residues. The ends lost 6 bases at V and 0 bases at J; junction bases unmatched: 7. Germline CDR1 is SGHTA and CDR2 is FQGTGA. In DNA, the CDR3 is TGTGCCAGCAGTCCTAGACTAGCGTCCTCCTACAATGAGCAGTTCTTC. Translation: CASSPRLASSYNEQFF.

The sample holds many counts of this clonotype. The genes are TRBV12-3 or TRBV12-4 and TRBJ2-3; 10 bases match TRBD1. With 6 bases clipped from V and 0 bases from J, the junction kept 6 bases outside the gene matches. The CDR3 extends over 16 amino acids. This CDR3 is CASSYRTGGSTDTQYF. CDR3 coding DNA: TGTGCCAGCAGCTACAGGACAGGGGGTAGCACAGATACGCAGTATTTT.

This clonotype was recorded at least ten times. The rearrangement joins TRBV5-5 to TRBJ1-2, with 10 bases fitting TRBD1. The V segment lost 0 bases and the J segment 9 bases; nucleotides outside the gene matches: 5. The CDR3 is 14 amino acids. The V gene's germline CDR1 is SGHKS and CDR2 YYEKEE (reference sequence). In DNA form, the CDR3 reads TGTGCCAGCAGCTTGGCCGGGACAGGGGAGCGCTACACCTTC. It is translated as CASSLAGTGERYTF.

This clonotype occurred many times. The V call is TRBV7-9, the J call TRBJ2-7; D gene unclear. CDR1 is SEHNR, CDR2 FQNEAQ, per germline (reference sequence). The V and J ends lost 2 bases and 5 bases respectively, with 13 bases between them. The CDR3 is 14 amino acids. The CDR3 region has the DNA TGTGCCAGCAGCTTAATCGAGCGTTCCGACGAGCAGTACTTC. It encodes CASSLIERSDEQYF.

This clonotype was seen at least ten times. The chain uses TRBV18 and TRBJ1-6, with D perhaps TRBD1 (5 bases). Germline CDR1 and CDR2: KGHSH and LQKENI. Trimming left V 3 bases short and J 13 bases short, with 22 bases between. The CDR3 is 16 residues long. CDR3 DNA: TGTGCCAGCTCACCGCTTAGCAAAAGGGGCACACTCCCCCTCCACTTT. Translation gives CASSPLSKRGTLPLHF.

The sample holds many counts of this clonotype. This chain connects TRBV29-1 to TRBJ2-7; TRBD1 matches at 8 bases. The CDR3 has 15 residues. The germline V gene encodes CDR1 SQVTM and CDR2 ANQGSEA. V gave up 7 bases and J gave up 3 bases; unmatched junction bases: 14. The CDR3 nucleotides are TGCAGCGCCGTTGAGAGGGGACAGGCGCGCTACGAGCAGTACTTC. Translated: CSAVERGQARYEQYF.

This clonotype was seen ten or more times. J is TRBJ2-1 and V is TRBV5-1, with 10 bases that match TRBD2. After removal of 4 bases from V and 4 bases from J, the junction contained 11 bases not matched to a gene. Germline lookup yields CDR1 SGHRS and CDR2 YFSETQ. This CDR3 spans 17 amino acids. CDR3 in DNA: TGCGCCAGCAGCCAGGGAGCCGGGACTAGCGTATACAATGAGCAGTTCTTC. It encodes CASSQGAGTSVYNEQFF.

This clonotype was seen at least ten times. The chain couples TRBV27 to TRBJ2-1, with TRBD2 matching over 9 bases. Germline V gene lookup returns CDR1 MNHEY and CDR2 SMNVEV (reference sequence). Trimming removed 5 bases from V and 7 bases from J; junction bases left unmatched: 12. The length of the CDR3 is 16 residues. The CDR3 protein is CASSPPLLAGLNEQFF. The DNA of the CDR3 is TGTGCCAGCAGTCCCCCCCTACTAGCGGGCCTTAATGAGCAGTTCTTC.

This clonotype was picked up many times. The genes are TRBV12-3 or TRBV12-4 and TRBJ1-6, with 8 bases identical to TRBD1. The J segment lost 8 bases and the V segment lost 0 bases, leaving 24 bases of the junction unmatched. The CDR3 covers 22 residues. CDR3 sequence reads: CASSLARSFTGTGMSKDSPLHF. The CDR3 region has the DNA TGTGCCAGCAGTTTAGCGCGAAGTTTCACCGGGACAGGCATGTCTAAGGATTCACCCCTCCACTTT.

This clonotype was counted ten times or more. The genes are TRBV27 and TRBJ2-5; no clear D. Germline CDR1 is MNHEY and CDR2 is SMNVEV (reference sequence). V was clipped by 8 bases and J by 5 bases, with 3 bases between them. The CDR3 length is 9 residues. CDR3 nucleotide sequence: TGTGCCAGCGGGGAGACCCAGTACTTC. As protein: CASGETQYF.

In its sample, this clonotype was seen many times. CDR3 coding DNA: TGTGCCAGCACCTTAGTCCTCGTAGCGACTGAAGCTTTCTTT. Encoded protein: CASTLVLVATEAFF. This chain joins TRBV12-3 or TRBV12-4 and TRBJ1-1; the D is unclear. CDR3 length: 14 residues. Trimming pared 7 bases from V and 5 bases from J, leaving 17 bases between.

The table lists this clonotype with many counts. V is TRBV5-5 and J is TRBJ2-7; D is unresolved. The length of the CDR3 is 14 residues. From germline, CDR1 is SGHKS and CDR2 YYEKEE (reference sequence). With 6 bases removed from V and 1 base from J, the gap between germline ends came to 14 bases. The CDR3 sequence is CASNRNAFSYEQYF. The CDR3 bases are TGTGCCAGCAACCGGAATGCCTTTTCCTACGAGCAGTACTTC.

This clonotype was counted ten times or more. The chain joins TRBV24-1 to TRBJ2-7, with 9 bases lining up with TRBD1. Germline CDR1 and CDR2: KGHDR and SFDVKD. The CDR3 length is 15 residues. With 3 bases clipped from V and 3 bases from J, the junction kept 5 bases outside the gene matches. CDR3 sequence (DNA): TGTGCCACCAGTGATCGCTCGACAGGGGGCTACGAGCAGTACTTC. Translating gives CATSDRSTGGYEQYF.

This clonotype occurred many times. This chain uses TRBV29-1 with TRBJ2-1; no firm D call. The CDR3 sequence is 11 residues long. Germline V gene lookup returns CDR1 SQVTM and CDR2 ANQGSEA. Trimming took 0 bases from V and 8 from J, leaving 5 bases between them. Here the CDR3 DNA reads TGCAGCGTTGAAGATACGCATGAGCAGTTCTTC. Translating it yields CSVEDTHEQFF.

This clonotype was picked up many times. The V gene is TRBV29-1, the J gene TRBJ1-2, with D maybe TRBD1 (6 bases). The CDR3 has 13 amino acids. Germline V gives CDR1 SQVTM, CDR2 ANQGSEA. Deletions cut 6 bases from V and 8 bases from J, with 19 bases between. The CDR3 bases are TGCAGCGTAATCCCACAGGGAAGTGGGGGCTACACCTTC. Protein: CSVIPQGSGGYTF.

This clonotype was found many times. V usage is TRBV5-5 and J usage is TRBJ1-5, with 8 bases aligning to TRBD1. The CDR3 has 15 residues. CDR1 is SGHKS and CDR2 is YYEKEE in the germline V gene (reference sequence). After removal of 4 bases from V and 2 bases from J, the junction contained 5 bases not matched to a gene. The CDR3 region has the DNA TGTGCCAGCAGCCTCAGGGGGCAGGGCAATCAGCCCCAGCATTTT. This encodes CASSLRGQGNQPQHF.

The table lists this clonotype with many counts. The chain couples TRBV18 to TRBJ2-2; 7 bases map to TRBD1. CDR3 length equals 15 residues. V trimming: 3 bases; J trimming: 0 bases; junction bases outside the gene matches: 1. Germline V gene lookup returns CDR1 KGHSH and CDR2 LQKENI. CDR3 sequence reads: CASSPGTANTGELFF. The CDR3 DNA sequence: TGTGCCAGCTCACCGGGGACAGCGAACACCGGGGAGCTGTTTTTT.

The V call is TRBV4-3, the J call TRBJ1-6; D may be TRBD1 (5 bases). In germline, CDR1 is LGHNA, CDR2 YSLEER. The CDR3 is made up of 17 amino acids. Trimming removed 1 base at V and 8 bases at J, with 18 bases between. CDR3 DNA sequence: TGCGCCAGCAGCCAAGGTCCAGGGTCCCCGGGGGATTCACCCCTCCACTTT. It codes for CASSQGPGSPGDSPLHF.

Many counts were recorded for this clonotype. V is TRBV7-2 and J is TRBJ1-4; TRBD1 agrees at 9 bases. J gave up 7 bases and V 4 bases, and 13 bases lay outside the gene matches. Germline CDR1 SGHTA, CDR2 FQGNSA. CDR3 length: 17 residues. The CDR3 bases are TGTGCCAGCAGCTCCCGTACCTTTACAGGGGGCGTTGAAAAACTGTTTTTT. Translation gives CASSSRTFTGGVEKLFF.

This clonotype was counted at least ten times. The chain carries TRBV4-3 and TRBJ1-5; no clear D gene. Trimming removed 7 bases from V and 0 bases from J, with 25 bases in between. Per the germline V gene, CDR1 is LGHNA and CDR2 is YSLEER. This CDR3 region has 19 residues. The CDR3 DNA is TGCGCCAGCACCACCGGCTATCGACAAGTAATTTATAGCAATCAGCCCCAGCATTTT. Protein sequence: CASTTGYRQVIYSNQPQHF.

This clonotype appeared many times. The chain is built from TRBV7-8 and TRBJ2-3, with D unclear. V shed 0 bases and J shed 3 bases, with 10 bases lying between them. There are 15 residues in the CDR3. Looked up from germline, CDR1 is SGHVS and CDR2 is FQNEAQ. The CDR3, as DNA: TGTGCCAGCAGCTTAGCGCGTGGGAATACAGATACGCAGTATTTT. It translates to CASSLARGNTDTQYF.